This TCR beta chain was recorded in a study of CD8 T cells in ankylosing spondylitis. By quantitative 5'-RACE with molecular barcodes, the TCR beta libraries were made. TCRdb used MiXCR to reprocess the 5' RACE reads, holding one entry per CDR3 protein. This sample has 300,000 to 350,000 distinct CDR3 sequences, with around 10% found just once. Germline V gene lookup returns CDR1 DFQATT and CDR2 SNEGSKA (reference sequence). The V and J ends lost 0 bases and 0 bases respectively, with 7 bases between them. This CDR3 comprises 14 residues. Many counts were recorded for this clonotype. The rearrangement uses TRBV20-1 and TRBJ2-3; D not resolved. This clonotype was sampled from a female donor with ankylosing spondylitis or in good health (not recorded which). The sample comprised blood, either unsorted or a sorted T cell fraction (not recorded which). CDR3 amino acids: CSARDGSSTDTQYF. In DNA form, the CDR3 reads TGCAGTGCTAGAGATGGCAGTAGCACAGATACGCAGTATTTT.